Following are 27 T cell receptor beta chains from one sample sequenced in a study of shared clonotypes between healthy human individuals. Sequencing used immunoSEQ multiplex PCR; TCRdb keeps in-frame clones, though not all of them. This sample has about 690,000 clones, with roughly 91% found just once. Input material: memory CD8+ T cells from PBMCs. Indicated subset: CD45RO+ cells pooled with CCR7-negative TemRA cells. These receptor sequences come from a man aged 18 to 30 in good health. Some clones in this sample may be carry-over from other donors' samples.

In this sample, this clone turned up once. This rearrangement joins TRBV6-4 to TRBJ2-3; 12 bases are a match to TRBD2. Looked up from germline, CDR1 is MRHNA and CDR2 is SNTAGT. The CDR3 consists of 15 residues. V lost 0 bases and J lost 9; bases outside the gene matches: 4. For the CDR3, the DNA is TGTGCCAGCAGTGACTCGAAACTAGCGGGAGGAACGCAGTATTTT. It codes for CASSDSKLAGGTQYF.

On this clone: This same CDR3 is encoded by further DNA sequences in the sample. The genes are TRBV6-5 and TRBJ2-1; TRBD1 matches at 8 bases. Germline CDR1 reads MNHEY; CDR2 reads SVGAGI. The CDR3 has 14 residues. Trimming removed 5 bases from V and 2 bases from J; junction bases left unmatched: 2. The CDR3 nucleotides read TGTGCCAGCAGTCCGACAGGGGCCTACAATGAGCAGTTCTTC. It specifies CASSPTGAYNEQFF.

The rearrangement links TRBV28 to TRBJ2-7; D unresolved. V lost 6 bases to trimming and J lost 5 bases, with 14 bases between them. Germline values: CDR1 MDHEN, CDR2 SYDVKM. The CDR3 has 13 residues. The CDR3 region has the DNA TGTGCCAGCAGGCCGTGGGGTACTAACGAGCAGTACTTC. This gives the protein CASRPWGTNEQYF.

The chain uses TRBV10-2 and TRBJ2-7; D perhaps matches TRBD1 (6 bases). Germline V gives CDR1 WSHSY, CDR2 SAAADI. The CDR3 is 14 amino acids. V lost 0 bases and J lost 2, with 8 bases in between. CDR3 coding DNA: TGCGCCAGCAGTGAGTCGAACAGGGCCTACGAGCAGTACTTC. It codes for CASSESNRAYEQYF.

The chain carries TRBV5-8 and TRBJ2-5, with 9 bases identical to TRBD1. After removal of 3 bases from V and 5 bases from J, the junction contained 8 bases not matched to a gene. The germline V gene encodes CDR1 SGHTS and CDR2 YDEGEE. CDR3 length equals 15 residues. The CDR3 sequence is CASSWMGQGVETQYF. For the CDR3, the DNA is TGTGCCAGCAGCTGGATGGGACAGGGAGTCGAGACCCAGTACTTC.

This chain joins TRBV27 and TRBJ2-1; 9 positions agree with TRBD2. The CDR3 totals 13 residues. Germline loops: CDR1 MNHEY, CDR2 SMNVEV (reference sequence). V lost 5 bases to trimming and J lost 15 bases; unmatched junction nucleotides: 11. CDR3 coding DNA: TGTGCCAGCAGTCCTACCGGGACTAGCTCCCTGTTCTTC. Translated, it gives CASSPTGTSSLFF.

Remarks on this clone: Germline and junction disagree at one end, which may indicate a read error. The V gene is TRBV5-1, the J gene TRBJ2-7; 7 positions match TRBD1. CDR3 length: 11 residues. CDR1 SGHRS and CDR2 YFSETQ come from the germline V gene. The CDR3 sequence is CASSSGTASSF. CDR3 bases: TGCGCCAGCAGCTCAGGGACAGCATCTTCCTTC.

The chain is built from TRBV4-3 and TRBJ1-6, with D unresolved. CDR1 is LGHNA and CDR2 is YSLEER in the germline V gene. The CDR3 totals 16 residues. V lost 0 bases to trimming and J lost 6 bases, with 12 bases between them. CDR3 bases: TGCGCCAGCAGCCAAGATATCCCCAGAGCTAATTCACCCCTCCACTTT. This gives the protein CASSQDIPRANSPLHF.

The chain is built from TRBV11-3 and TRBJ1-5; TRBD1 matches at 7 bases. V shed 0 bases and J 0 bases; nucleotides not matched to a gene: 8. Germline values: CDR1 SGHNT, CDR2 YENEEA. There are 18 residues in the CDR3. Here the CDR3 DNA reads TGTGCCAGCAGCTTAGAGGGGGACAGAGTGTATAGCAATCAGCCCCAGCATTTT. This encodes CASSLEGDRVYSNQPQHF.

This chain uses TRBV30 with TRBJ2-3, with 9 bases matching TRBD2. The germline CDR1 and CDR2 sequences are GTSNPN and SVGIG (reference sequence). The CDR3 has 13 residues. After removal of 5 bases from V and 10 bases from J, the junction contained 10 bases not matched to a gene. The CDR3 nucleotides are TGTGCCTGGCGACTTAGCGGGAGCGGACCGCAGTATTTT. This gives the protein CAWRLSGSGPQYF.

CDR3 in amino acids: CASPGGGGNQPQHF. The CDR3 DNA is TGCGCCAGTCCGGGCGGGGGAGGCAATCAGCCCCAGCATTTT. The V call is TRBV10-1, the J call TRBJ1-5; a possible D gene is TRBD1 (5 bases). Trimming left V 9 bases short and J 2 bases short, with 14 bases between. The germline CDR1 and CDR2 sequences are WNHNN and SYGVQD (reference sequence). There are 14 residues in the CDR3.

The chain has TRBV4-3 and TRBJ1-2; D is unclear. This CDR3 contains 14 residues. Germline V gene sequence: CDR1 LGHNA, CDR2 YSLEER. The V and J ends lost 1 base and 4 bases respectively, with 10 bases between them. This CDR3 is CASSQVEVRYGYTF. CDR3 DNA sequence: TGCGCCAGCAGCCAAGTGGAGGTACGCTATGGCTACACCTTC.

This clone appeared a single time. V and J are TRBV6-5 and TRBJ2-7; the D is unclear. CDR3 length equals 15 residues. Germline CDR1 MNHEY, CDR2 SVGAGI. Trimming cost V 8 bases and J 3 bases, with 20 bases left between them. The CDR3 sequence is CASATRLSPDYEQYF. CDR3 DNA: TGTGCCAGCGCTACCCGGCTGTCCCCCGACTACGAGCAGTACTTC.

DNA for the CDR3: TGTGCCAGCAGCTTGATAACCGGAATGTCCTACGAGCAGTACTTC. Amino acid sequence: CASSLITGMSYEQYF. The chain uses TRBV7-8 and TRBJ2-7; no firm D call. The length of the CDR3 is 15 residues. Germline V lookup: CDR1 SGHVS, CDR2 FQNEAQ. The V gene lost 3 bases and the J gene lost 1 base, with 13 bases spanning the gap.

The chain recombines TRBV27 with TRBJ2-1; 10 bases match TRBD1. CDR1 is MNHEY and CDR2 is SMNVEV in the germline V gene (reference sequence). The J segment lost 2 bases and the V segment lost 6 bases, leaving 19 bases of the junction unmatched. The CDR3 runs 20 residues. CDR3 sequence (DNA): TGTGCCAGCAGCCCAGGGCAGACAGGGGGCATTAGGGGGACCTACAATGAGCAGTTCTTC. Protein sequence: CASSPGQTGGIRGTYNEQFF.

The V call is TRBV4-1, the J call TRBJ2-3; 8 nucleotides agree with TRBD2. This CDR3 is 13 amino acids long. With 7 bases clipped from V and 6 bases from J, the junction kept 6 bases outside the gene matches. Germline V gene lookup returns CDR1 MGHRA and CDR2 YSYEKL. This CDR3 is CASKGLAGDTQYF. The DNA of the CDR3 is TGCGCCAGCAAAGGACTAGCCGGGGATACGCAGTATTTT.

This clone was found once. V usage is TRBV5-6 and J usage is TRBJ2-3; 8 bases are a match to TRBD2. The V gene's germline CDR1 is SGHDT and CDR2 YYEEEE. The CDR3 consists of 15 residues. The J segment lost 4 bases and the V segment lost 2 bases, leaving 6 bases of the junction unmatched. CDR3 in amino acids: CASSLGREVSDTQYF. CDR3 bases: TGTGCCAGCAGCTTAGGGCGGGAGGTGTCAGATACGCAGTATTTT.

The V gene is TRBV7-2, the J gene TRBJ2-5; possible D gene TRBD2, 6 bases. The CDR3 length is 13 residues. The germline V gene has CDR1 SGHTA and CDR2 FQGNSA. Between the trimmed V and J ends, which lost 6 bases and 10 bases, there was a span of 18 bases. The CDR3: CASRQRAREGQYF. The CDR3 bases are TGTGCCAGCAGGCAGCGGGCGAGAGAGGGCCAGTACTTC.

The rearrangement uses TRBV5-6 and TRBJ2-7, with a possible D match to TRBD2 (5 bases). CDR1 and CDR2 (germline): SGHDT, YYEEEE. The germline V and J ends were trimmed by 1 base and 5 bases, with 13 bases remaining between them. This CDR3 comprises 14 residues. The DNA for the CDR3 is TGTGCCAGCAGCTTGATGTCGTCGCGGGACGAGCAGTACTTC. Encoded protein: CASSLMSSRDEQYF.

The J gene is TRBJ2-7, the V gene TRBV2; perhaps TRBD1 as D (5 bases). The CDR3 runs to 13 residues. Trimming left V 2 bases short and J 4 bases short, with 9 bases between. Germline loops: CDR1 SNHLY, CDR2 FYNNEI. CDR3 loop: CASSEQGRYEQYF. In DNA form, the CDR3 reads TGTGCCAGCAGTGAACAGGGAAGGTACGAGCAGTACTTC.

The chain has TRBV5-1 and TRBJ1-2; 8 bases are a match to TRBD1. CDR1 is SGHRS, CDR2 YFSETQ, per germline. The ends lost 0 bases at V and 7 bases at J; junction bases unmatched: 5. CDR3 length equals 14 residues. DNA for the CDR3: TGCGCCAGCAGCTTGGACAGGGGGGCCTTTGGCTACACCTTC. Translated: CASSLDRGAFGYTF.

This chain uses TRBV13 with TRBJ1-2; TRBD1 agrees at 7 bases. This CDR3 comprises 16 residues. CDR1 and CDR2 from the germline V gene are PRHDT and FYEKMQ (reference sequence). V shed 5 bases and J 5 bases; nucleotides not matched to a gene: 14. The CDR3 spells CASSLRGGQATYGYTF. For the CDR3, the DNA is TGTGCCAGCAGCCTTCGAGGCGGACAGGCGACATATGGCTACACCTTC.

The chain uses TRBV27 and TRBJ1-2; maybe TRBD1 (5 bases). Germline CDR1 MNHEY, CDR2 SMNVEV (reference sequence). This CDR3 spans 15 amino acids. The V gene lost 5 bases and the J gene lost 4 bases, with 17 bases spanning the gap. The CDR3 loop is CASSPYTGTPYGYTF. The DNA for the CDR3 is TGTGCCAGCAGTCCCTATACAGGAACCCCCTATGGCTACACCTTC.

The chain is built from TRBV6-5 and TRBJ1-1, with D perhaps TRBD1 (5 bases). V was cut by 2 bases and J by 4 bases, with 17 bases left in between. This CDR3 is built from 16 residues. Germline loops: CDR1 MNHEY, CDR2 SVGAGI. The CDR3 region is CASSYDSERGATEAFF. The CDR3 nucleotides are TGTGCCAGCAGTTACGACTCAGAGCGCGGGGCCACTGAAGCTTTCTTT.

The chain uses TRBV4-2 and TRBJ2-7; TRBD2 matches 13 bases. Germline CDR1 reads LGHNA; CDR2 reads YNFKEQ. V shed 4 bases, J shed 3 bases, and the junction held 9 bases outside the gene matches. The CDR3 totals 17 residues. For the CDR3, the DNA is TGTGCCAGCAGCCCGGGACTAGCGGGGTCCCCCCACTACGAGCAGTACTTC. It translates to CASSPGLAGSPHYEQYF.

V and J are TRBV7-6 and TRBJ2-7, with no clear D. CDR3 length: 13 amino acids. The V end lost 1 base, the J end lost 3 bases, and 7 bases lay between the germline ends. Germline lookup yields CDR1 SGHVS and CDR2 FNYEAQ. CDR3 DNA sequence: TGTGCCAGCAGCTTAGAACACCTCTACGAGCAGTACTTC. This codes for CASSLEHLYEQYF.

The chain uses TRBV4-1 and TRBJ2-1; D is ambiguous. Trimming cost V 8 bases and J 4 bases, with 24 bases left between them. The germline gives CDR1 MGHRA, CDR2 YSYEKL. The CDR3 covers 17 residues. The CDR3 spells CASSSGLAVTNYNEQFF. The CDR3 DNA follows: TGCGCCAGCTCCAGTGGGCTGGCGGTCACTAATTACAATGAGCAGTTCTTC.